The clone carrying this T cell receptor (beta chain) showed up just a few times. This sample also contains other DNA sequences that code for the same CDR3. Deletions cut 0 bases from V and 3 bases from J, with 6 bases between. Germline V lookup: CDR1 SGHKS, CDR2 YYEKEE (reference sequence). This CDR3 region has 14 residues. Measured with immunoSEQ multiplex PCR; TCRdb has only the in-frame clones, and not every one. The table lists just under 60,000 clones, about 78% of them singletons. This record belongs to a study of blood T cell repertoires in COVID-19. The chain employs TRBV5-5 and TRBJ2-2; unclear D gene. The material sequenced was peripheral blood. The TCR was taken from a man older than 75 with acute or convalescent COVID-19. The CDR3 DNA is TGTGCCAGCAGCTTGGGGCTGCACACCGGGGAGCTGTTTTTT. Protein product: CASSLGLHTGELFF.